This is a list of T cell receptor beta chains from one sample in a study of glioma-infiltrating T cells after dendritic cell vaccination. Libraries were prepared by immunoSEQ multiplex PCR; TCRdb keeps only in-frame clonotypes and omits some of them. The repertoire has some 70,000 clones, 81% of them found once; the top ten carry less than 8%. The sequencing here drew on blood, taken before dendritic cell vaccination. The receptors were sampled from a human donor with glioblastoma. Both conserved end residues are part of each CDR3. Each record gives: clone size, D gene, J gene, V gene, CDR3 DNA, CDR3 protein. A D gene is named only where the DNA matches it firmly. Only some rows state a clone size, as once, few, many or a class for expanded clones.

clone_size: few; d_call: TRBD1; j_call: TRBJ1-4; v_call: TRBV5-6; cdr3_nt: TGTGCCAGCAGCGGCACGCCGGGACAGGGGGATGAAAAACTGTTTTTT; cdr3_aa: CASSGTPGQGDEKLFF
clone_size: -; d_call: -; j_call: TRBJ1-2; v_call: TRBV4-1; cdr3_nt: TGCGCCAGCAGCCAAGTCGGGACTCCTGGCTACACCTTC; cdr3_aa: CASSQVGTPGYTF
clone_size: -; d_call: -; j_call: TRBJ1-1; v_call: TRBV29-1; cdr3_nt: TGCAGCGTTGAAGGGCCGGGATCGGGGGATGAAGCTTTCTTT; cdr3_aa: CSVEGPGSGDEAFF
clone_size: -; d_call: TRBD1; j_call: TRBJ1-2; v_call: TRBV29-1; cdr3_nt: TGCAGCACGACCCGGACCGGGACAGGGGGGTATTTTAACTATGGCTACACCTTC; cdr3_aa: CSTTRTGTGGYFNYGYTF
clone_size: -; d_call: -; j_call: TRBJ2-7; v_call: TRBV2; cdr3_nt: TGTGCCAGCAGTGAAGCGCTTTGGCAGGGTCAGGCCTACGAGCAGTACTTC; cdr3_aa: CASSEALWQGQAYEQYF
clone_size: -; d_call: -; j_call: TRBJ2-7; v_call: TRBV7-9; cdr3_nt: TGTGCCAGCAGCTTAGAAATCGGCGAGCAGTACTTC; cdr3_aa: CASSLEIGEQYF
clone_size: few; d_call: TRBD1; j_call: TRBJ1-1; v_call: TRBV9; cdr3_nt: TGTGCCAGCAGCCCACCTAGAGGGGGCGTCGACACTGAAGCTTTCTTT; cdr3_aa: CASSPPRGGVDTEAFF
clone_size: -; d_call: TRBD2; j_call: TRBJ2-3; v_call: TRBV7-9; cdr3_nt: TGTGCCAGCAGCTCATCCGGGACTAGCGATACGCAGTATTTT; cdr3_aa: CASSSSGTSDTQYF
clone_size: -; d_call: -; j_call: TRBJ2-7; v_call: TRBV7-9; cdr3_nt: TGTGCCAGCAGCTTAGACAACACCTACGAGCAGTACTTC; cdr3_aa: CASSLDNTYEQYF
clone_size: once; d_call: TRBD1; j_call: TRBJ1-5; v_call: TRBV7-2; cdr3_nt: TGTGCCAGCAGCTTAGCGTCAGGGGGCAACGGCCAGCCCCAGCATTTT; cdr3_aa: CASSLASGGNGQPQHF
clone_size: -; d_call: -; j_call: TRBJ2-7; v_call: TRBV6-1; cdr3_nt: TGTGCCAGCAGCGTTGACAGTAGCTCCTACGAGCAGTACTTC; cdr3_aa: CASSVDSSSYEQYF
clone_size: -; d_call: -; j_call: TRBJ2-1; v_call: TRBV11-3; cdr3_nt: TGTGCCAGCAGCTTAGATCCGGGATTGGGCGACAATGAGCAGTTCTTC; cdr3_aa: CASSLDPGLGDNEQFF
clone_size: -; d_call: -; j_call: TRBJ2-7; v_call: TRBV6-5; cdr3_nt: TGTGCCAGCAGTTACTCGGACGGGGACTACGAGCAGTACTTC; cdr3_aa: CASSYSDGDYEQYF
clone_size: -; d_call: TRBD1; j_call: TRBJ1-2; v_call: TRBV7-3; cdr3_nt: TGTGCCAGCAGTCCCGACAGGGGTTATGGCTACACCTTC; cdr3_aa: CASSPDRGYGYTF
clone_size: once; d_call: -; j_call: TRBJ2-3; v_call: TRBV29-1; cdr3_nt: TGCAGCGCCGAAATGACGGCTAGCTTTTATGGGGATACGCAGTATTTT; cdr3_aa: CSAEMTASFYGDTQYF
clone_size: once; d_call: -; j_call: TRBJ2-1; v_call: TRBV5-4; cdr3_nt: TGTGCCAGCAGCTTGGAGGCCGGGGGTATTTACAATGAGCAGTTCTTC; cdr3_aa: CASSLEAGGIYNEQFF
clone_size: -; d_call: -; j_call: TRBJ1-1; v_call: TRBV7-9; cdr3_nt: TGTGCCAGCAGCTTAGGCTTTCGGGGAGGCACTGAAGCTTTCTTT; cdr3_aa: CASSLGFRGGTEAFF
clone_size: -; d_call: TRBD2; j_call: TRBJ2-7; v_call: TRBV7-2; cdr3_nt: TGTGCCAGCAGCATTCCTAGCGGGGGGGCTGACGAGCAGTACTTC; cdr3_aa: CASSIPSGGADEQYF
clone_size: -; d_call: TRBD1; j_call: TRBJ1-2; v_call: TRBV10-3; cdr3_nt: TGTGCCATCAGTGGGGACAGGGGGGAGAGTGGCTACACCTTC; cdr3_aa: CAISGDRGESGYTF
clone_size: -; d_call: -; j_call: TRBJ1-4; v_call: TRBV5-4; cdr3_nt: TGTGCCAGCAGCTCCGGCGGGGACGGTAATGAAAAACTGTTTTTT; cdr3_aa: CASSSGGDGNEKLFF
clone_size: -; d_call: -; j_call: TRBJ2-3; v_call: TRBV7-6; cdr3_nt: TGTGCCAGCAGCTTGCGGGAAAGCACAGATACGCAGTATTTT; cdr3_aa: CASSLRESTDTQYF
clone_size: -; d_call: -; j_call: TRBJ1-2; v_call: TRBV6-1; cdr3_nt: TGTGCCAGCAGTGAAGCGGGCGTACACTATGGCTACACCTTC; cdr3_aa: CASSEAGVHYGYTF
clone_size: -; d_call: -; j_call: TRBJ2-2; v_call: TRBV19; cdr3_nt: TGTGCCAGTAGTACGAGTTCGAACACCGGGGAGCTGTTTTTT; cdr3_aa: CASSTSSNTGELFF
clone_size: -; d_call: TRBD2; j_call: TRBJ2-1; v_call: TRBV5-1; cdr3_nt: TGCGCCAGCAGCTTTACTAGCGGGGACTACAATGAGCAGTTCTTC; cdr3_aa: CASSFTSGDYNEQFF